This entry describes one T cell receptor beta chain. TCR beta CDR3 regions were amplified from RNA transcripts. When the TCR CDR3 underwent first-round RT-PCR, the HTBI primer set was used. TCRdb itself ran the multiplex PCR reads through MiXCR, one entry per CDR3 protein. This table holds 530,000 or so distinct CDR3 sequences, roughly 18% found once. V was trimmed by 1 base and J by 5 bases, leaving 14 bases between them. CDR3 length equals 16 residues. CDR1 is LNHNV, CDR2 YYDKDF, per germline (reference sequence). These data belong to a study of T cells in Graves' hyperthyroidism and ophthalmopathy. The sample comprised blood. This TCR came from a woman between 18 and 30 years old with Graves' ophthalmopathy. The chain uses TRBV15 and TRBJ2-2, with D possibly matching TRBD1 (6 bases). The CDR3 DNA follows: TGTGCCACCAGCAGAGGATGGGGGCGCGGGACCGGGGAGCTGTTTTTT. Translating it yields CATSRGWGRGTGELFF.